Listed here are 18 T cell receptor beta chains from one sample, sequenced in a study of identical twins. From the 5' RACE reads, TCRdb called clonotypes with MiXCR, one entry per CDR3 protein. This sample has about 690,000 distinct CDR3 sequences, with around 6% found just once. The sequenced material came from naive T cells sorted from blood. Every receptor here comes from a man younger than 30 in good health.

This clonotype was detected a few times. This chain connects TRBV24-1 to TRBJ2-1; 15 positions agree with TRBD2. Germline CDR1 KGHDR, CDR2 SFDVKD. After removal of 7 bases from V and 0 bases from J, the junction contained 9 bases not matched to a gene. The CDR3 has 19 residues. As DNA, the CDR3 is TGTGCCACCAGCCGGACTAGCGGGAGGGCGGGACTCTCCTACAATGAGCAGTTCTTC. Amino acids: CATSRTSGRAGLSYNEQFF.

This clonotype turned up a few times. The chain recombines TRBV18 with TRBJ2-5, with unresolved D. There are 14 residues in the CDR3. V dropped 3 bases and J dropped 2 bases, with 10 bases sitting between them. The germline CDR1 and CDR2 sequences are KGHSH and LQKENI. For the CDR3, the DNA is TGTGCCAGCTCACCTTTACAGAAACAAGAGACCCAGTACTTC. Its protein product is CASSPLQKQETQYF.

There are a few counts of this clonotype. V and J are TRBV14 and TRBJ2-3; no clear D. Trimming removed 1 base at V and 10 bases at J, with 6 bases between. The germline gives CDR1 SGHDN, CDR2 FVKESK. This CDR3 has 11 amino acids. In DNA form, the CDR3 reads TGTGCCAGCAGCCAAGTCGAGGCGCAGTATTTT. The encoded protein is CASSQVEAQYF.

At least ten counts were recorded for this clonotype. The genes are TRBV7-8 and TRBJ2-3, with D maybe TRBD2 (5 bases). V lost 4 bases, J lost 5 bases, and 10 bases lay in between. Germline assignment: CDR1 SGHVS and CDR2 FQNEAQ. The CDR3 totals 13 residues. The DNA for the CDR3 is TGTGCCAGCAGCTATATTCGGGGAGATACGCAGTATTTT. It is translated as CASSYIRGDTQYF.

This clonotype was picked up a small number of times. In DNA form, the CDR3 reads TGTGCCAGCAGCCCGGGGACAGAGGGCTACACCTTC. Translation gives CASSPGTEGYTF. The rearrangement joins TRBV3-1 to TRBJ1-2, with 7 bases lining up with TRBD1. This CDR3 has 12 amino acids. J lost 8 bases, V lost 4 bases, and 4 bases had no gene match. The germline V gene has CDR1 LGHDT and CDR2 YNNKEL (reference sequence). The whole variable domain, filled in from reference TRBV3-1 and TRBJ1-2, reads DTAVSQTPKYLVTQMGNDKSIKCEQNLGHDTMYWYKQDSKKFLKIMFSYNNKELIINETVPNRFSPKSPDKAHLNLHINSLELGDSAVYFCASSPGTEGYTFGSGTRLTVV.

This clonotype has at least ten counts. The V gene is TRBV3-1, the J gene TRBJ2-2; the D is unclear. Trimming shortened V by 0 bases and J by 1 base, and 9 bases separated the two germline ends. Germline CDR1 is LGHDT and CDR2 is YNNKEL (reference sequence). The CDR3 spans 16 residues. The CDR3 DNA is TGTGCCAGCAGCCAAGATGGCGGCAGGAACACCGGGGAGCTGTTTTTT. This sequence encodes CASSQDGGRNTGELFF.

The rearrangement links TRBV2 to TRBJ2-5; tentatively, D is TRBD2 (5 bases). This CDR3 has 13 amino acids. Per the germline V gene, CDR1 is SNHLY and CDR2 is FYNNEI. Trimming stripped 7 bases from V and 5 bases from J, with 14 bases between. This CDR3 reads CASMSGSRETQYF. In DNA form, the CDR3 reads TGTGCCAGCATGTCGGGGTCGAGGGAGACCCAGTACTTC.

This clonotype was found many times. V is TRBV29-1 and J is TRBJ2-2; D could derive from TRBD1 or TRBD2 (6 bases each). Looked up from germline, CDR1 is SQVTM and CDR2 is ANQGSEA. V was cut by 4 bases and J by 1 base, with 10 bases left in between. The CDR3 is 14 amino acids. The CDR3 here is CSVARGQNTGELFF. As DNA, the CDR3 is TGCAGCGTTGCTCGGGGGCAGAACACCGGGGAGCTGTTTTTT.

This clonotype was counted ten times or more. The V call is TRBV29-1, the J call TRBJ2-7, with a weak D call TRBD2 (6 bases). Germline lookup yields CDR1 SQVTM and CDR2 ANQGSEA. The V end was cut by 3 bases, the J end by 6 bases, with 12 bases between. The CDR3 length is 12 residues. In DNA, the CDR3 is TGCAGCGTTGAGACGGGGGTTCGCGAGCAGTACGTC. Protein product: CSVETGVREQYV.

This clonotype turned up a few times. The chain carries TRBV20-1 and TRBJ2-1; D is unresolved. Trimming took off 3 bases at V and 10 bases at J, with 10 bases between the two ends. Germline CDR1 and CDR2: DFQATT and SNEGSKA (reference sequence). The CDR3 covers 11 residues. The CDR3 DNA follows: TGCAGTGCTAGTGGCGGCTGGGAGCAGTTCTTC. Its protein is CSASGGWEQFF.

This clonotype was detected only a few times. V is TRBV29-1 and J is TRBJ2-5; weak D call: TRBD1 (5 bases). V was clipped by 7 bases and J by 5 bases, with 17 bases between them. This CDR3 contains 13 residues. The germline CDR1 and CDR2 sequences are SQVTM and ANQGSEA. The CDR3 DNA is TGCAGCGCACATACAGGCTTCGGGGAGACCCAGTACTTC. Its translation: CSAHTGFGETQYF.

The chain carries TRBV5-1 and TRBJ2-1; 8 nucleotides align to TRBD2. The trim removed 0 bases at V and 5 bases at J, leaving 7 bases unmatched. Germline lookup yields CDR1 SGHRS and CDR2 YFSETQ. This CDR3 has 16 amino acids. CDR3 sequence: CASSLGLAGLNNEQFF. The CDR3 nucleotides read TGCGCCAGCAGCTTGGGCCTAGCGGGCTTAAACAATGAGCAGTTCTTC.

There are many counts of this clonotype. The V and J genes are TRBV5-1 and TRBJ2-1, with D maybe TRBD1 (6 bases). Deletions cut 4 bases from V and 2 bases from J, with 13 bases between. This CDR3 spans 15 amino acids. Germline V gene sequence: CDR1 SGHRS, CDR2 YFSETQ. The CDR3 loop is CASSAGTQTYNEQFF. The CDR3 DNA follows: TGCGCCAGCAGCGCCGGGACACAGACCTACAATGAGCAGTTCTTC.

This chain joins TRBV5-1 and TRBJ2-3; TRBD2 matches 11 bases. V shed 4 bases and J 4 bases; nucleotides not matched to a gene: 5. In germline, CDR1 is SGHRS, CDR2 YFSETQ. The length of the CDR3 is 15 residues. The CDR3 sequence is CASSLTSGTPDTQYF. As DNA, the CDR3 is TGCGCCAGCAGCCTGACTAGCGGGACCCCAGATACGCAGTATTTT.

The rearrangement uses TRBV6-1 and TRBJ2-2, with 9 bases that match TRBD1. V lost 8 bases and J lost 7; bases outside the gene matches: 8. The CDR3 is 14 residues long. Per the germline V gene, CDR1 is MNHNS and CDR2 is SASEGT. CDR3 region: CASYRTGAGGELFF. The CDR3 coding sequence is TGTGCCAGCTACAGGACAGGGGCCGGCGGGGAGCTGTTTTTT.

This clonotype showed up many times. The genes are TRBV12-3 or TRBV12-4 and TRBJ1-5; TRBD1 agrees at 7 bases. After removal of 3 bases from V and 4 bases from J, the junction contained 6 bases not matched to a gene. This CDR3 comprises 15 residues. CDR3 DNA: TGTGCCAGCAGTTTCAACAGGGGTCAGAATCAGCCCCAGCATTTT. This gives the protein CASSFNRGQNQPQHF.

This clonotype was recorded many times. The chain links TRBV24-1 to TRBJ2-1; 12 positions match TRBD2. Germline-derived CDR1 and CDR2 are KGHDR and SFDVKD. J gave up 7 bases and V 4 bases, and 7 bases lay outside the gene matches. The CDR3 loop spans 16 amino acids. CDR3 in amino acids: CATSERTSGMGNEQFF. The CDR3 bases are TGTGCCACCAGTGAAAGGACTAGCGGGATGGGGAATGAGCAGTTCTTC.

This clonotype was found many times. V and J are TRBV5-1 and TRBJ2-5; no clear D gene. The CDR3 length is 11 residues. CDR1 and CDR2 (germline): SGHRS, YFSETQ. Trimming removed 4 bases at V and 6 bases at J, with 7 bases between. The CDR3 DNA sequence: TGCGCCAGCAGCCCTGAGAAGACCCAGTACTTC. This codes for CASSPEKTQYF.